The following is a T cell receptor beta chain sequence with its context. The antigen is unknown. The data belong to a study of vaccination effects on CD4 cells after COVID-19. TCRdb's table, derived via immunoSEQ multiplex PCR, lists solely in-frame clones and lacks some. Here the sample spans some 22,000 clones, 65% to 85% being singletons. Trimming left V 5 bases short and J 4 bases short, with 4 bases between. From germline, CDR1 is DFQATT and CDR2 SNEGSKA (reference sequence). The CDR3 loop spans 10 amino acids. Within the ViraFEST assay, antigen-specific CD4+ T cells underwent expansion with viral peptide pools prior to sequencing. When around 9 days of culture had elapsed, CD4+ T cells were isolated. Each vaccine recipient was nucleocapsid antibody negative and had no prior SARS-CoV-2 infection.

The V and J genes are TRBV20-1 and TRBJ2-3; D unresolved. The material was CD4+ T cells from PBMCs cultured with HCoV-NL63 spike peptides, obtained before COVID-19 vaccination. The clonotype was recovered from a human donor who received a COVID-19 vaccine. The CDR3 region has the DNA TGCAGTGCTGAGGCAGATACGCAGTATTTT. This codes for CSAEADTQYF.